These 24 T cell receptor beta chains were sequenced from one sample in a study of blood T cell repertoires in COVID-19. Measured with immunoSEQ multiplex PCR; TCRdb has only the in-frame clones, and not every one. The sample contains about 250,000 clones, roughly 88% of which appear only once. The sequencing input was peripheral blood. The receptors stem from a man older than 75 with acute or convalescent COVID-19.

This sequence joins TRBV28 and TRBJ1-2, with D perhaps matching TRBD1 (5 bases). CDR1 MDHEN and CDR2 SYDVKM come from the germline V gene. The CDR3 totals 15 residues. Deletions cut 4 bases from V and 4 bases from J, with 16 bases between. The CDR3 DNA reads TGTGCCAGCAGTTCCCCCTCCCGGCAGGGCTATGGCTACACCTTC. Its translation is CASSSPSRQGYGYTF.

As DNA, the CDR3 is TGTGCCAGCAGCGCTTTTAGCGGCAGCTCCTACAATGAGCAGTTCTTC. Translated, it gives CASSAFSGSSYNEQFF. V and J are TRBV5-8 and TRBJ2-1; perhaps TRBD2 as D (6 bases). This CDR3 has 16 residues. Germline CDR1 and CDR2: SGHTS and YDEGEE. Trimming removed 4 bases at V and 0 bases at J, with 14 bases between.

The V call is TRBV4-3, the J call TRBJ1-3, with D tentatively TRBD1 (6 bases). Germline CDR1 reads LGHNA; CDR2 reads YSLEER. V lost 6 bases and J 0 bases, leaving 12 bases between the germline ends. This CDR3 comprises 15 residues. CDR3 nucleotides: TGCGCCAGCAGTACTACAGGGAACTCTGGAAACACCATATATTTT. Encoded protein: CASSTTGNSGNTIYF.

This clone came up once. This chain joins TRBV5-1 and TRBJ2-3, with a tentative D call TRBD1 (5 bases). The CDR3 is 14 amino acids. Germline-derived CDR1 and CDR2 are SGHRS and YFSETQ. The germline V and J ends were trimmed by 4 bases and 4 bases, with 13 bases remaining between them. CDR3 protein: CASSPVGQSDTQYF. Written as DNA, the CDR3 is TGCGCCAGCAGCCCCGTTGGACAATCAGATACGCAGTATTTT.

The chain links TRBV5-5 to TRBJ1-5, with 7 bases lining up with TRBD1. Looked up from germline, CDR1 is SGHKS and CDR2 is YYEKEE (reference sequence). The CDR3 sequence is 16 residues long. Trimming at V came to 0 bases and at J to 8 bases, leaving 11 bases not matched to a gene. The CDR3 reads CASSLDAGQARKPQHF. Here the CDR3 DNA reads TGTGCCAGCAGCTTGGACGCCGGACAGGCGAGAAAGCCCCAGCATTTT.

CDR3 in amino acids: CASSQEWMAGYQPQHF. In DNA form, the CDR3 reads TGCGCCAGCAGCCAAGAGTGGATGGCGGGTTATCAGCCCCAGCATTTT. J is TRBJ1-5 and V is TRBV4-3; D is undetermined. The CDR3 is 16 amino acids. CDR1 is LGHNA, CDR2 YSLEER, per germline. Trimming pared 0 bases from V and 5 bases from J, leaving 14 bases between.

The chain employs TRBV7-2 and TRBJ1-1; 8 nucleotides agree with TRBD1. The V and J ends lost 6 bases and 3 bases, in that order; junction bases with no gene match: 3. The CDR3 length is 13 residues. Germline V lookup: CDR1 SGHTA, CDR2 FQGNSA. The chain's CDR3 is CASSPDRDTEAFF. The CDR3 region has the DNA TGTGCCAGCAGTCCGGACAGGGACACTGAAGCTTTCTTT.

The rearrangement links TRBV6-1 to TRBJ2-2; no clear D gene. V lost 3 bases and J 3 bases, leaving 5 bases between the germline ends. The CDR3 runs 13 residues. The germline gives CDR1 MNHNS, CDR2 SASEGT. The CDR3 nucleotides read TGTGCCAGCAGTGACGGGTACACCGGGGAGCTGTTTTTT. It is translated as CASSDGYTGELFF.

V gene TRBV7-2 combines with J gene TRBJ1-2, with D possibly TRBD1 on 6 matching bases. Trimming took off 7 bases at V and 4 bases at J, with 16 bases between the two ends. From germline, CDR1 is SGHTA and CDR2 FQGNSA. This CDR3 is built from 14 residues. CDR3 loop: CASTPGGGGYGYTF. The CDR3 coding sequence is TGTGCCAGCACCCCAGGAGGGGGGGGCTATGGCTACACCTTC.

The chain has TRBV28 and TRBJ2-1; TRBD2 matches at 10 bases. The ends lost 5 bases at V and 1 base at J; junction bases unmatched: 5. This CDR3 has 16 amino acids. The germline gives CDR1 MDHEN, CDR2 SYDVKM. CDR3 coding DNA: TGTGCCAGCAGTCCATGGACTAGCGGATCCTACAATGAGCAGTTCTTC. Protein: CASSPWTSGSYNEQFF.

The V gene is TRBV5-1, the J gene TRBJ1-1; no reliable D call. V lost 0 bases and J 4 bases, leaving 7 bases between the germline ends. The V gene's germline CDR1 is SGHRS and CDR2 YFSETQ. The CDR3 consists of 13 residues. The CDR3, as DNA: TGCGCCAGCAGCTTGGATGTCGGCACTGAAGCTTTCTTT. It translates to CASSLDVGTEAFF.

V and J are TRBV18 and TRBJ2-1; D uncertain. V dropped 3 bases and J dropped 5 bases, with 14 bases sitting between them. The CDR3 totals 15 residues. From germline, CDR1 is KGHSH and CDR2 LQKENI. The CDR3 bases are TGTGCCAGCTCACCTAAGGAGTATAATAACAATGAGCAGTTCTTC. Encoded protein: CASSPKEYNNNEQFF.

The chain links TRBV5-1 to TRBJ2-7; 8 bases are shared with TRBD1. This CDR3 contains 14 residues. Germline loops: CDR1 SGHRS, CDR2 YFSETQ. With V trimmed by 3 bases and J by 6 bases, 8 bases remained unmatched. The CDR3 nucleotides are TGCGCCAGCAGCTCTGGACAGGGTGGAGGCGAGCAGTACTTC. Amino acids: CASSSGQGGGEQYF. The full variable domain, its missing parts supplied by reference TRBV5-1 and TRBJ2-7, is KAGVTQTPRYLIKTRGQQVTLSCSPISGHRSVSWYQQTPGQGLQFLFEYFSETQRNKGNFPGRFSGRQFSNSRSEMNVSTLELGDSALYLCASSSGQGGGEQYFGPGTRLTVT.

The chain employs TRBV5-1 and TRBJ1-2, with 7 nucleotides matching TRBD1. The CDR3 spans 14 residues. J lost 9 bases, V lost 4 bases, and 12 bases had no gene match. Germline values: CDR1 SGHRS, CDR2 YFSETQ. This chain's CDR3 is CASSPHDREESYTF. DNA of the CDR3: TGCGCCAGCAGCCCCCATGACAGGGAGGAGAGCTACACCTTC.

The chain's CDR3 is CASSQVDRAGGYTF. The CDR3 coding sequence is TGTGCCAGCAGCCAAGTTGACAGGGCGGGTGGCTACACCTTC. The chain has TRBV3-1 (or the pseudogene TRBV3-2) and TRBJ1-2, with 7 positions matching TRBD1. Germline CDR1 and CDR2: LGHDT and YNNKEL (reference sequence). The CDR3 totals 14 residues. With 1 base clipped from V and 7 bases from J, the junction kept 6 bases outside the gene matches.

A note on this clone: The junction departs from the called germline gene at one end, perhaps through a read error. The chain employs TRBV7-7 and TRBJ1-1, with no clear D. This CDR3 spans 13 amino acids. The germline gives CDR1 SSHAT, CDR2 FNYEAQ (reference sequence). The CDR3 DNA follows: TGTGCTAGCAGCTTAACAGAGAACACTGAAGCTTTCTTT. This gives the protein CASSLTENTEAFF. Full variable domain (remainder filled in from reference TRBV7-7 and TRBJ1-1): GAGVSQSPRYKVTKRGQDVTLRCDPISSHATLYWYQQALGQGPEFLTYFNYEAQPDKSGLPSDRFSAERPEGSISTLTIQRTEQRDSAMYRCASSLTENTEAFFGQGTRLTVV.

The CDR3 region has the DNA TGTGCCAGCAGCTTAGAGTCACAGCCTGGGACTGAAGCTTTCTTT. Its protein is CASSLESQPGTEAFF. The chain combines TRBV11-2 with TRBJ1-1; D not resolved. Germline CDR1 reads SGHAT; CDR2 reads FQNNGV. With 0 bases removed from V and 5 bases from J, the gap between germline ends came to 13 bases. The CDR3 covers 15 residues.

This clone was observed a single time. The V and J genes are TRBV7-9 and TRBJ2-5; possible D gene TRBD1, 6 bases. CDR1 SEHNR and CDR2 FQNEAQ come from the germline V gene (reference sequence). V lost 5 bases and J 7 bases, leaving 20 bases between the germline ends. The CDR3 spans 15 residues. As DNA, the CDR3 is TGTGCCAGCAGCAAACTTTCAGGGGATTTTGGGACCCAGTACTTC. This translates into CASSKLSGDFGTQYF.

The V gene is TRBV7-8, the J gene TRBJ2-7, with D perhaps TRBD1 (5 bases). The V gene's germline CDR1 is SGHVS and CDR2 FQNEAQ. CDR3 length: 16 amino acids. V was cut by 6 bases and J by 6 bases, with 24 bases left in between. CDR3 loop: CASSHARDSIPTEQYF. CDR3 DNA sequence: TGTGCCAGCAGTCACGCCCGAGACAGCATCCCAACCGAGCAGTACTTC.

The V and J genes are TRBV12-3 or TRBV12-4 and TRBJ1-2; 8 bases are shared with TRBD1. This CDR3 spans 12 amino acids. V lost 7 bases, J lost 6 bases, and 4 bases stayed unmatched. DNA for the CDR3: TGTGCCAGCACCCCGGGACAGGATGGCTACACCTTC. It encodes CASTPGQDGYTF.

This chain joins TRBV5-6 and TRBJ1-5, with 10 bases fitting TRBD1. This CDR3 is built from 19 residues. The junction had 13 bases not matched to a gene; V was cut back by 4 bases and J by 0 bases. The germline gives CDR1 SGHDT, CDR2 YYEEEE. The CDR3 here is CASSRLRETGGYSNQPQHF. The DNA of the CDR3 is TGTGCCAGCAGCCGATTGCGGGAGACAGGGGGCTATAGCAATCAGCCCCAGCATTTT.

The CDR3 DNA is TGTGCCAGCAGCTTACTGACTAGCGGGAGCAATGAGCAGTTCTTC. Translated, it gives CASSLLTSGSNEQFF. This chain links TRBV7-9 with TRBJ2-1; the match to TRBD2 covers 12 bases. The V gene's germline CDR1 is SEHNR and CDR2 FQNEAQ (reference sequence). The V gene end was trimmed by 2 bases and the J gene end by 6 bases; junction bases not matched to a gene: 2. This CDR3 is built from 15 residues. The full variable domain, rest sourced from reference TRBV7-9 and TRBJ2-1, is DTGVSQNPRHKITKRGQNVTFRCDPISEHNRLYWYRQTLGQGPEFLTYFQNEAQLEKSRLLSDRFSAERPKGSFSTLEIQRTEQGDSAMYLCASSLLTSGSNEQFFGPGTRLTVL.

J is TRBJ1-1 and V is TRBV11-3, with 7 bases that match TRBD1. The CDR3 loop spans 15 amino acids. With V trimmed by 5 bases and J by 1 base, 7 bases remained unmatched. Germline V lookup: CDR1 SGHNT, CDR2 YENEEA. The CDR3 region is CASSPGGYRNTEAFF. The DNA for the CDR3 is TGTGCCAGCAGCCCAGGGGGTTATAGGAACACTGAAGCTTTCTTT.

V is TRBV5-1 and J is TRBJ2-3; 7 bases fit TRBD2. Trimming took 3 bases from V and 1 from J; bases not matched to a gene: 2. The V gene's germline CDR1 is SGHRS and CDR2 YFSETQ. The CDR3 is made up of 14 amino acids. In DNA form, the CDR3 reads TGCGCCAGCAGCTACCTAGCGGGCACAGATACGCAGTATTTT. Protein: CASSYLAGTDTQYF.